These T cell receptor beta chains were read from a single sample in a study of cytomegalovirus exposure and HLA in healthy donors. Generated by immunoSEQ multiplex PCR, the TCRdb table keeps only in-frame clones and is missing some. Of roughly 130,000 clones detected, more than 60% appear once; the ten largest clones hold approximately 8%. What was sequenced was PBMCs. These receptors all come from a middle-aged woman in good health and CMV-seropositive. CDR3s include the opening cysteine and the closing phenylalanine or tryptophan. The D gene is left open where the match is weak. The size field is filled for only some rows; it gives once, few, many or a size class.

v_call	j_call	clone_size	d_call	cdr3_aa	cdr3_nt
TRBV28	TRBJ1-3	-	-	CASTTAGAGNTIYF	TGTGCCAGCACCACGGCCGGGGCTGGAAACACCATATATTTT
TRBV14	TRBJ1-1	few	-	CASSPPPAGWTEAFF	TGTGCCAGCAGCCCCCCCCCGGCAGGGTGGACTGAAGCTTTCTTT
TRBV7-9	TRBJ1-3	-	TRBD1	CASSTTDRGSGNTIYF	TGTGCCAGCAGCACAACCGACAGGGGCTCTGGAAACACCATATATTTT
TRBV25-1	TRBJ2-7	-	TRBD1	CASSSRDRGYEQYF	TGTGCCAGCAGTTCCCGGGACAGAGGGTACGAGCAGTACTTC
TRBV6-4	TRBJ2-1	-	-	CASATNRNNEQFF	TGTGCCAGCGCGACTAACCGAAACAATGAGCAGTTCTTC
TRBV6-1	TRBJ2-3	-	TRBD2	CASSEAGAGGITDTQYF	TGTGCCAGCAGTGAAGCGGGGGCGGGGGGGATCACAGATACGCAGTATTTT
TRBV9	TRBJ2-5	many	TRBD2	CASSVGGGLAVIQETQYF	TGTGCCAGCAGCGTAGGAGGAGGACTAGCGGTGATCCAAGAGACCCAGTACTTC
TRBV18	TRBJ1-4	-	-	CASTANGGTNEKLFF	TGTGCCAGCACGGCGAACGGAGGAACTAATGAAAAACTGTTTTTT
TRBV11-3	TRBJ2-2	-	-	CASSLGQANTGELFF	TGTGCCAGCAGCTTAGGGCAGGCGAACACCGGGGAGCTGTTTTTT
TRBV2	TRBJ2-7	few	TRBD1	CASSLDRVGSYEQYF	TGTGCCAGCAGTTTGGACAGGGTGGGCTCCTACGAGCAGTACTTC
TRBV6-1	TRBJ1-4	-	TRBD1	CASAPGQGKEKLFF	TGTGCCAGCGCGCCGGGACAGGGTAAAGAAAAACTGTTTTTT
TRBV29-1	TRBJ2-1	-	TRBD2	CSALAGGPYNEQFF	TGCAGCGCTCTAGCGGGAGGGCCTTACAATGAGCAGTTCTTC
TRBV6-6	TRBJ1-2	-	-	CASSLVRALYGYTF	TGTGCCAGCAGCCTCGTCCGCGCCTTATATGGCTACACCTTC
TRBV2	TRBJ2-2	once	-	CASSDGVQGELFF	TGTGCCAGCAGCGATGGTGTACAGGGGGAGCTGTTTTTT
TRBV5-4	TRBJ1-5	few	TRBD1	CASSVSGTGGLQPQHF	TGTGCCAGCAGCGTATCCGGGACAGGGGGCCTGCAGCCCCAGCATTTT
TRBV19	TRBJ1-1	-	TRBD1	CASSIASTGVWTEAFF	TGTGCCAGTAGTATAGCGTCGACAGGGGTTTGGACTGAAGCTTTCTTT
TRBV2	TRBJ2-1	-	TRBD2	CASSSSGRVDEQFF	TGTGCCAGCAGTTCTAGCGGGAGAGTGGATGAGCAGTTCTTC
TRBV6-1	TRBJ2-7	-	-	CASKLVLNEQYF	TGTGCCAGCAAACTAGTTTTAAACGAGCAGTACTTC
TRBV5-6	TRBJ1-1	-	-	CASSLGGGDWTEAFF	TGTGCCAGCAGCTTGGGGGGAGGGGACTGGACTGAAGCTTTCTTT
TRBV27	TRBJ2-5	-	-	CASSYRGKTQYF	TGTGCCAGCAGTTATAGGGGGAAGACCCAGTACTTC
TRBV18	TRBJ1-5	-	-	CASSSQGGSNQPQHF	TGTGCCAGCTCATCGCAGGGTGGTAGCAATCAGCCCCAGCATTTT
TRBV6-1	TRBJ2-7	-	-	CASGAGETYEQYF	TGTGCCAGCGGGGCAGGGGAAACCTACGAGCAGTACTTC
TRBV19	TRBJ2-3	-	-	CASTRRDFPRDTQYF	TGTGCCAGTACCCGCCGGGACTTCCCTCGAGATACGCAGTATTTT
TRBV2	TRBJ2-1	-	TRBD1	CASRGQGNVNEQFF	TGTGCCAGCAGGGGACAGGGTAACGTCAATGAGCAGTTCTTC
TRBV7-2	TRBJ2-7	-	TRBD2	CASSLGGLAKYEQYF	TGTGCCAGCAGCTTAGGGGGACTAGCCAAATACGAGCAGTACTTC
TRBV25-1	TRBJ2-4	-	TRBD1	CASSEAATGGIQYF	TGTGCCAGCAGTGAAGCGGCGACAGGGGGCATTCAGTACTTC
TRBV7-6	TRBJ1-3	-	-	CASSLAAGESGNTIYF	TGTGCCAGCAGCTTAGCGGCGGGGGAGTCTGGAAACACCATATATTTT
TRBV5-1	TRBJ1-1	-	-	CASSLAGQKNTEAFF	TGCGCCAGCAGCTTGGCCGGACAGAAGAACACTGAAGCTTTCTTT
TRBV30	TRBJ1-1	-	-	CAWSRYMNTEAFF	TGTGCCTGGAGTCGTTACATGAACACTGAAGCTTTCTTT
TRBV28	TRBJ2-7	-	TRBD2	CASSSLAGVPYEQYF	TGTGCCAGCAGTTCCCTAGCGGGAGTGCCCTACGAGCAGTACTTC
TRBV7-9	TRBJ1-2	-	-	CASSADSYRSYGYTF	TGTGCCAGCAGCGCGGACAGCTACCGTTCCTATGGCTACACCTTC
TRBV5-1	TRBJ1-2	-	TRBD1	CASGDPTGAAERYGYTF	TGCGCCAGCGGGGACCCAACAGGGGCCGCCGAACGTTATGGCTACACCTTC
TRBV6-5	TRBJ1-2	-	-	CASSSGQGNYGYTF	TGTGCCAGCAGTTCGGGACAAGGAAACTATGGCTACACCTTC
TRBV7-8	TRBJ1-3	-	TRBD1	CASSSWTGGSGNTIYF	TGTGCCAGCAGCTCCTGGACAGGGGGCTCTGGAAACACCATATATTTT
TRBV9	TRBJ1-4	-	-	CASSLTGEQHEKLFF	TGTGCCAGCAGCCTGACGGGAGAGCAGCATGAAAAACTGTTTTTT
TRBV4-1	TRBJ2-1	many	TRBD2	CASSQEGLAGGRGEQFF	TGCGCCAGCAGCCAAGAGGGACTAGCGGGGGGGCGGGGTGAGCAGTTCTTC
TRBV5-4	TRBJ2-7	few	-	CASSSRTAYEQYF	TGTGCCAGCAGCTCACGGACAGCCTACGAGCAGTACTTC
TRBV7-9	TRBJ2-3	-	TRBD2	CASSLTSGGDIDTQYF	TGTGCCAGCAGCTTGACTAGCGGGGGGGATATAGATACGCAGTATTTT
TRBV9	TRBJ2-4	-	TRBD2	CASSVEVGAGVNIQYF	TGTGCCAGCAGCGTAGAAGTCGGAGCGGGAGTTAACATTCAGTACTTC
TRBV7-8	TRBJ1-4	few	TRBD1	CASSLIGTVDDEKLFF	TGTGCCAGCAGCTTAATCGGGACAGTCGATGATGAAAAACTGTTTTTT
TRBV28	TRBJ1-5	-	TRBD1	CASSSGQGTWSNQPQHF	TGTGCCAGCAGTTCCGGACAGGGGACTTGGAGCAATCAGCCCCAGCATTTT
TRBV10-1	TRBJ1-1	-	TRBD1	CASSEGRGPFGGTEAFF	TGCGCCAGCAGTGAGGGCAGGGGGCCATTCGGAGGCACTGAAGCTTTCTTT
TRBV25-1	TRBJ2-1	-	TRBD2	CASKAGGPTERFF	TGTGCCAGCAAAGCGGGAGGGCCAACTGAGCGGTTCTTC
TRBV19	TRBJ1-5	-	-	CASSSRDNQPQHF	TGTGCCAGTAGTAGTAGAGACAATCAGCCCCAGCATTTT
TRBV5-4	TRBJ2-3	few	TRBD1	CASGQGGDTQYF	TGTGCCAGCGGACAGGGGGGAGATACGCAGTATTTT
TRBV5-4	TRBJ1-4	once	-	CASSDSQGTATNEKLFF	TGTGCCAGCAGCGACTCACAGGGTACCGCAACTAATGAAAAACTGTTTTTT
TRBV18	TRBJ1-2	-	-	CASSPMVDYGYTF	TGTGCCAGCTCACCAATGGTAGACTATGGCTACACCTTC
TRBV30	TRBJ1-2	few	-	CAWSGSSGYTF	TGTGCCTGGAGTGGAAGTAGTGGCTACACCTTC
TRBV6-5	TRBJ1-6	-	-	CASSYGGSSYNSPLHF	TGTGCCAGCAGTTACGGGGGGAGCTCCTATAATTCACCCCTCCACTTT
TRBV4-1	TRBJ2-3	-	-	CASSQEPTNDFDTQYF	TGCGCCAGCAGCCAAGAGCCGACTAACGATTTCGATACGCAGTATTTT
TRBV21-1	TRBJ2-5	-	-	CASSKATGDIETQYF	TGTGCCAGCAGCAAAGCGACAGGGGATATAGAGACCCAGTACTTC
TRBV28	TRBJ1-1	few	TRBD1	CASSHLTGSNTEAFF	TGTGCCAGCAGTCACCTGACAGGGAGCAACACTGAAGCTTTCTTT
TRBV9	TRBJ2-5	-	TRBD1	CASSATGDRGFRETQYF	TGTGCCAGCAGCGCCACTGGCGACAGGGGTTTTCGTGAGACCCAGTACTTC
TRBV27	TRBJ2-2	-	TRBD2	CASTRAASGSRRWTGELFF	TGTGCCAGCACTCGGGCGGCTAGCGGGTCCCGGCGGTGGACCGGGGAGCTGTTTTTT
TRBV14	TRBJ2-7	once	TRBD2	CASSHSGVYEQYF	TGTGCCAGCAGCCATAGCGGGGTTTACGAGCAGTACTTC
TRBV5-1	TRBJ2-3	-	-	CASSLGQGRQSDTQYF	TGCGCCAGCAGCTTGGGCCAGGGGCGCCAATCAGATACGCAGTATTTT